This T cell receptor (beta chain) was recorded in a study of blood T cells in healthy people across ages. With a J-beta primer mix and a sample-barcoded 5' primer, a second PCR ran 7 to 11 cycles. Every sample gave at least 2.5 million paired-end reads containing CDR3. TCRdb processed the 5' RACE reads anew with MiXCR; each CDR3 protein has one entry. This repertoire shows approximately 1.5 million distinct CDR3 sequences, less than 45% found once; its top ten account for approximately 4%. The receptor comes from a woman aged 18-30 years in good health. Source material: blood.

CDR3 in amino acids: CATSSGTGGSTDTQYF. CDR3 DNA sequence: TGTGCCACCAGTTCCGGGACAGGGGGTTCCACAGATACGCAGTATTTT. The genes are TRBV24-1 and TRBJ2-3; 11 bases agree with TRBD1. CDR1 and CDR2 (germline): KGHDR, SFDVKD. V gave up 6 bases and J gave up 2 bases; unmatched junction bases: 6. CDR3 length equals 16 residues.